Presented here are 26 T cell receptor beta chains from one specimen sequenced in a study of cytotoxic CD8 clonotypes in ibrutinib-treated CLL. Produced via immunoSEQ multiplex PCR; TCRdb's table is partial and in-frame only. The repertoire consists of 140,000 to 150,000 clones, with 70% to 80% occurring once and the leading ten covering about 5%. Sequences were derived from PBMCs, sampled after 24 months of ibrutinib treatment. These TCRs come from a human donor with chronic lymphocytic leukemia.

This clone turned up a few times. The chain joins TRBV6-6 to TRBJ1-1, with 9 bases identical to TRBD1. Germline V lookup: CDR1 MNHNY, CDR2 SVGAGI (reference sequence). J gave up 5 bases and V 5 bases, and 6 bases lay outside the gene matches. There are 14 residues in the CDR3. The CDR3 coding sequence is TGTGCCAGCAGTCCCCAGACAGGGGGGACTGAAGCTTTCTTT. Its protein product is CASSPQTGGTEAFF.

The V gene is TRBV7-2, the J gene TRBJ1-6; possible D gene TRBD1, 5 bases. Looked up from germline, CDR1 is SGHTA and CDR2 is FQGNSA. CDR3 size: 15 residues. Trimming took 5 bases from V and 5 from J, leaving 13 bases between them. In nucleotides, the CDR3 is TGTGCCAGCAGCCTCCGGGGGGGGGATAATTCACCCCTCCACTTT. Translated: CASSLRGGDNSPLHF.

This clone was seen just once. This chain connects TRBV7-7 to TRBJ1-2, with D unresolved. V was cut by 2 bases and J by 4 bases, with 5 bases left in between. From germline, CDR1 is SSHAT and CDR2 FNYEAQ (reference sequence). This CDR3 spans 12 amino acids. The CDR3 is CASSLWCYGYTF. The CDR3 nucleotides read TGTGCCAGCAGCTTATGGTGCTATGGCTACACCTTC.

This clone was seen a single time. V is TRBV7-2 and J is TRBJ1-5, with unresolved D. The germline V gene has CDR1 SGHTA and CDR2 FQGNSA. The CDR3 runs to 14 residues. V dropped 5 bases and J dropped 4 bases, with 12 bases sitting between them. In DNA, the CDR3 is TGTGCCAGCAGCCTCCGGACCGGAAATCAGCCCCAGCATTTT. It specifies CASSLRTGNQPQHF.

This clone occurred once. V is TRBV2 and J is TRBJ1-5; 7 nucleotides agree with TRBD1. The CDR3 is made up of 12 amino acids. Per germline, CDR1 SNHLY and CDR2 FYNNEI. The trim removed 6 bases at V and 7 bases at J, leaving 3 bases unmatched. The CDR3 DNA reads TGTGCCAGCAGCCAGGGGGGGCAGCCCCAGCATTTT. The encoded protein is CASSQGGQPQHF.

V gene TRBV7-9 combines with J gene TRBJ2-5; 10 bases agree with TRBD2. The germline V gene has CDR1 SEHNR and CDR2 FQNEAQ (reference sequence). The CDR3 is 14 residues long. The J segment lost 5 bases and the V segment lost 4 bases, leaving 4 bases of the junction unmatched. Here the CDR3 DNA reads TGTGCCAGCAGCTCTAGCGGGGGTGGGGAGACCCAGTACTTC. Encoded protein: CASSSSGGGETQYF.

The CDR3, as DNA: TGTGCCAGCCAGGACAGTCGCTCCTATAATTCACCCCTCCACTTT. This codes for CASQDSRSYNSPLHF. The chain links TRBV2 to TRBJ1-6; D may be TRBD1 (6 bases). Trimming pared 8 bases from V and 0 bases from J, leaving 11 bases between. The CDR3 contains 15 residues. The V gene's germline CDR1 is SNHLY and CDR2 FYNNEI.

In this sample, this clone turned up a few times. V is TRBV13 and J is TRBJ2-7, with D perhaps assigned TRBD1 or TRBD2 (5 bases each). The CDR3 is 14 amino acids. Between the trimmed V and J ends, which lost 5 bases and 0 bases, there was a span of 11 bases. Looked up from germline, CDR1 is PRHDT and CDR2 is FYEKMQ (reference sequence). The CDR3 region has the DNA TGTGCCAGCAGCCCCCGGGGCAACTCCTACGAGCAGTACTTC. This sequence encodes CASSPRGNSYEQYF.

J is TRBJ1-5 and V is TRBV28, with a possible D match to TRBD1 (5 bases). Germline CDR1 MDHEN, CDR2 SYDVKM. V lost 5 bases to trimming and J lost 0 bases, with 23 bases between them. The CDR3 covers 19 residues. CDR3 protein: CASSGPPWTRLNSNQPQHF. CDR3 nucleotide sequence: TGTGCCAGCAGTGGTCCACCATGGACACGTTTGAATAGCAATCAGCCCCAGCATTTT.

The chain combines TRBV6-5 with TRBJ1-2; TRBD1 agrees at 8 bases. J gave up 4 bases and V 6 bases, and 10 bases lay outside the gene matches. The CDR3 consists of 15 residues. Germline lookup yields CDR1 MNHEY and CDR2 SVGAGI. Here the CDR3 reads CASSPGGQDFYGYTF. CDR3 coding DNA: TGTGCCAGCAGCCCAGGGGGACAGGACTTCTATGGCTACACCTTC.

CDR3 sequence: CASSQDAGGLNPYEQYF. In nucleotides, the CDR3 is TGTGCCAGCAGCCAAGACGCCGGCGGACTCAACCCTTACGAGCAGTACTTC. This chain uses TRBV4-2 with TRBJ2-7, with D maybe TRBD2 (5 bases). V gave up 0 bases and J gave up 4 bases, with 19 bases separating them. The CDR3 sequence is 17 residues long. Germline V gene sequence: CDR1 LGHNA, CDR2 YNFKEQ.

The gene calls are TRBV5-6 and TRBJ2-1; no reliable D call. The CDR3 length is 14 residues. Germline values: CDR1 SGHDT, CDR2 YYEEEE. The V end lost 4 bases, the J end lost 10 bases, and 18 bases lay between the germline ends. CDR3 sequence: CASSPAGSRAEQFF. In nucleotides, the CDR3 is TGTGCCAGCAGCCCGGCCGGGTCCCGCGCCGAGCAGTTCTTC.

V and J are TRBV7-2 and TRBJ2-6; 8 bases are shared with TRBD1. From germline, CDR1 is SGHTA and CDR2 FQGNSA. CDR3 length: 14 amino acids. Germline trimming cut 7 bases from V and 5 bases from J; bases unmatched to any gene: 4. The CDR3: CASNRDRWANVLTF. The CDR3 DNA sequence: TGTGCCAGCAACCGGGACAGGTGGGCCAACGTCCTGACTTTC.

CDR3 region: CASSSLGERSQPQHF. As DNA, the CDR3 is TGTGCCAGCAGCTCTCTGGGGGAGCGGAGTCAGCCCCAGCATTTT. The V call is TRBV11-2, the J call TRBJ1-5, with D possibly being TRBD1 (5 bases). V was pared by 4 bases and J by 6 bases, with 16 bases between. Germline loops: CDR1 SGHAT, CDR2 FQNNGV. This CDR3 region has 15 residues.

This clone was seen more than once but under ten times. The CDR3 DNA is TGTGCCATCAGTGGTAGCAATCAGCCCCAGCATTTT. This translates into CAISGSNQPQHF. V gene TRBV10-3 combines with J gene TRBJ1-5; D not certain. V was clipped by 4 bases and J by 0 bases, with 1 base between them. CDR3 size: 12 residues. Germline V CDR1 and CDR2: ENHRY, SYGVKD.

For the CDR3, the DNA is TGCGCCAGCAGCCAAGGCCCGGGTCCCCGGGCATACGAGCAGTACTTC. Encoded protein: CASSQGPGPRAYEQYF. The chain combines TRBV4-1 with TRBJ2-7, with no clear D. This CDR3 is 16 amino acids long. The germline CDR1 and CDR2 sequences are MGHRA and YSYEKL. Trimming pared 1 base from V and 4 bases from J, leaving 17 bases between.

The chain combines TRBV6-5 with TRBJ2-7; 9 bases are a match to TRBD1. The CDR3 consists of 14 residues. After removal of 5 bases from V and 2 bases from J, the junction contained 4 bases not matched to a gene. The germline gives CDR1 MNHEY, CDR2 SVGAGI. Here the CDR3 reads CASSQTGGTYEQYF. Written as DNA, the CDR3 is TGTGCCAGCAGTCAGACAGGGGGGACCTACGAGCAGTACTTC.

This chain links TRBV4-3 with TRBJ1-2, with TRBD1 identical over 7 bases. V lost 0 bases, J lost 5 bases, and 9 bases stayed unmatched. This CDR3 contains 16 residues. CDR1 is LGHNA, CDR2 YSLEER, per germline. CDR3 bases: TGCGCCAGCAGCCAAGATGGTCCGTCAGGGGGGTATGGCTACACCTTC. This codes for CASSQDGPSGGYGYTF.

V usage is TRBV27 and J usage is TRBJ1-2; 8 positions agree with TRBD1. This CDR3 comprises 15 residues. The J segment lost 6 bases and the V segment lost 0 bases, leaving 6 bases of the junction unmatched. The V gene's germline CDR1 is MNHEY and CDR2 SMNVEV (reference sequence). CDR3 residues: CASSLSWTGRNGYTF. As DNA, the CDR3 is TGTGCCAGCAGTTTATCGTGGACAGGGAGAAATGGCTACACCTTC.

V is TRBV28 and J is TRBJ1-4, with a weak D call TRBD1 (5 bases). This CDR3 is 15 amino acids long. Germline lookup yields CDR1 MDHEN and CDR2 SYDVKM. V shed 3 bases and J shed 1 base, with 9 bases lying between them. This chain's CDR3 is CASSFWGLTNEKLFF. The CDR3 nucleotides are TGTGCCAGCAGTTTTTGGGGGTTAACTAATGAAAAACTGTTTTTT.

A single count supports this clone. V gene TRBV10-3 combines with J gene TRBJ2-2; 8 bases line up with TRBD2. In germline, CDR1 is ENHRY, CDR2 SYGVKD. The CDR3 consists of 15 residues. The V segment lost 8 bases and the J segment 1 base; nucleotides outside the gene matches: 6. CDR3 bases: TGTGCCATCGCCCCCAGCGGGAGGAACACCGGGGAGCTGTTTTTT. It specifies CAIAPSGRNTGELFF.

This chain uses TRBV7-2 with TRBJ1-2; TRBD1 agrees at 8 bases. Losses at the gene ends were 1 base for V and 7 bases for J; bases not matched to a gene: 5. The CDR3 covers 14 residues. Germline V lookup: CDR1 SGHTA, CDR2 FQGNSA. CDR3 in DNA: TGTGCCAGCAGCTTAGACGGACAGGGTTTTGGCTACACCTTC. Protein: CASSLDGQGFGYTF. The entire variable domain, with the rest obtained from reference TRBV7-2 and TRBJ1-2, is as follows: GAGVSQSPSNKVTEKGKDVELRCDPISGHTALYWYRQSLGQGLEFLIYFQGNSAPDKSGLPSDRFSAERTGGSVSTLTIQRTQQEDSAVYLCASSLDGQGFGYTFGSGTRLTVV.

Here the CDR3 reads CASRWDRGTNSPLHF. CDR3 sequence (DNA): TGTGCCAGCAGGTGGGACAGGGGGACCAATTCACCCCTCCACTTT. This chain uses TRBV2 with TRBJ1-6, with 11 nucleotides matching TRBD1. Germline V gives CDR1 SNHLY, CDR2 FYNNEI. This CDR3 region has 15 residues. The trim removed 6 bases at V and 7 bases at J, leaving 5 bases unmatched.

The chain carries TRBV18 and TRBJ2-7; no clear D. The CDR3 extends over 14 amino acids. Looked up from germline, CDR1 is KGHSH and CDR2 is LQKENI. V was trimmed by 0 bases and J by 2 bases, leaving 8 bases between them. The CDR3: CASSPPSQAYEQYF. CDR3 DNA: TGTGCCAGCTCACCACCGAGTCAGGCCTACGAGCAGTACTTC.

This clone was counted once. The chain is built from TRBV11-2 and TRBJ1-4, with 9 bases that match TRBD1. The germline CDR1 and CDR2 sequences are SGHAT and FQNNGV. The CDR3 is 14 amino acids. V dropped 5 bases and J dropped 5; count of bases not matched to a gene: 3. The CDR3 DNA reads TGTGCCAGCAGCCCGGGACAGGGAAATGAAAAACTGTTTTTT. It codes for CASSPGQGNEKLFF.

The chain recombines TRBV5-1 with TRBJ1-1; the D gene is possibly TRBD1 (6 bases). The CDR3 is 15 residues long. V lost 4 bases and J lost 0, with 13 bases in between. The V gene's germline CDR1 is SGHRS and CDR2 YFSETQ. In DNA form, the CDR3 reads TGCGCCAGCAGCGCCCGGACAGCCTTGAACACTGAAGCTTTCTTT. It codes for CASSARTALNTEAFF. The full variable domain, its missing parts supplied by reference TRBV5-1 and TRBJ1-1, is KAGVTQTPRYLIKTRGQQVTLSCSPISGHRSVSWYQQTPGQGLQFLFEYFSETQRNKGNFPGRFSGRQFSNSRSEMNVSTLELGDSALYLCASSARTALNTEAFFGQGTRLTVV.